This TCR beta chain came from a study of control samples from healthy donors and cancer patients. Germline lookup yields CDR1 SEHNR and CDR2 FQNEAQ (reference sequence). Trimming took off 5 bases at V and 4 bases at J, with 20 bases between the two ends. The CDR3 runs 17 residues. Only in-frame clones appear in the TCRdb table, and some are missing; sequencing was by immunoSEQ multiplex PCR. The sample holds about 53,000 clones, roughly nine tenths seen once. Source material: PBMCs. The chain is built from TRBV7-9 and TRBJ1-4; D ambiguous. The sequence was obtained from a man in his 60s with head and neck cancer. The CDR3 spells CASSPGPRVGNNEKLFF. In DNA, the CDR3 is TGTGCCAGCAGCCCAGGTCCCAGAGTGGGAAATAATGAAAAACTGTTTTTT.